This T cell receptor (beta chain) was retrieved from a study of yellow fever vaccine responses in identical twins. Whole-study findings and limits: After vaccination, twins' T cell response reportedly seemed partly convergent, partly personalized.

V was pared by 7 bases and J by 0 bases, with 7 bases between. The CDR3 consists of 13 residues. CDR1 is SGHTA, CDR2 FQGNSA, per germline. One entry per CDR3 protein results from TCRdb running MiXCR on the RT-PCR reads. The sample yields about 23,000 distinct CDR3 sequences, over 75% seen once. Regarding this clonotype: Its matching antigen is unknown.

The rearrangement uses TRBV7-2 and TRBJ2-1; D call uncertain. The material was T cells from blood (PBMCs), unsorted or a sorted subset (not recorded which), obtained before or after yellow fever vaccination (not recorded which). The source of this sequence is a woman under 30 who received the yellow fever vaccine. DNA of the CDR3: TGTGCCAGCAAGAAACTCTCCTACAATGAGCAGTTCTTC. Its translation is CASKKLSYNEQFF.